This TCR beta chain was identified in a study of T cell changes during pregnancy in multiple sclerosis. CDR1 is SGDLS and CDR2 is YYNGEE in the germline V gene. The CDR3 is 16 amino acids. The V and J ends lost 0 bases and 5 bases, in that order; junction bases with no gene match: 7. Clones were sequenced by immunoSEQ multiplex PCR, and TCRdb holds only the in-frame ones, with some missing. Altogether about 49,000 clones are present, about 90% being singletons, with the ten largest covering around 5%. The chain combines TRBV9 with TRBJ2-5; 10 bases align to TRBD2. Sequencing was performed on peripheral blood, taken after pregnancy. This TCR was sampled from a female donor in good health, enrolled as a control in a pregnancy study. In DNA form, the CDR3 reads TGTGCCAGCAGCGTAGTGGGAGCGGGAGGGCCTGAGACCCAGTACTTC. It translates to CASSVVGAGGPETQYF.